Listed below are T cell receptor beta chains from one sample, sequenced in a study of blood T cell repertoires in COVID-19. Sequencing used immunoSEQ multiplex PCR; TCRdb keeps in-frame clones, though not all of them. The data contain about 88,000 clones, over 80% of them seen just once; the ten biggest clones take up 11%. Input material: peripheral blood. These receptors all stem from a man at least 80 years old with acute or convalescent COVID-19. Both conserved end residues are part of each CDR3. The order of the fields is D gene, CDR3 length, V gene, J gene, clone size, CDR3 DNA, CDR3 protein. The D gene is left open where the match is weak. Only some rows state a clone size, as once, few, many or a class for expanded clones.

d_gene: TRBD1; len: 13; v_gene: TRBV27; j_gene: TRBJ1-2; abundance: few; CDR3nt: TGTGCCAGCAGTGGGGACAGGGCGTATGGCTACACCTTC; CDR3aa: CASSGDRAYGYTF
d_gene: NA; len: 13; v_gene: TRBV7-9; j_gene: TRBJ1-1; abundance: NA; CDR3nt: TGTGCCAGCGCTATTCAAGTGAACACTGAAGCTTTCTTT; CDR3aa: CASAIQVNTEAFF
d_gene: NA; len: 14; v_gene: TRBV6-2/TRBV6-3; j_gene: TRBJ1-1; abundance: once; CDR3nt: TGTGCCAGCAGTTACTCACAGCTAAACACTGAAGCTTTCTTT; CDR3aa: CASSYSQLNTEAFF
d_gene: TRBD1; len: 15; v_gene: TRBV6-5; j_gene: TRBJ2-7; abundance: once; CDR3nt: TGTGCCAGCAGTATGGACAGGGGAAAAGGCTACGAGCAGTACTTC; CDR3aa: CASSMDRGKGYEQYF
d_gene: NA; len: 12; v_gene: TRBV28; j_gene: TRBJ1-6; abundance: NA; CDR3nt: TGTGCCAGCAGTAAGAGTAAGTCACCCCTCCACTTT; CDR3aa: CASSKSKSPLHF
d_gene: NA; len: 15; v_gene: TRBV7-2; j_gene: TRBJ1-5; abundance: once; CDR3nt: TGTGCCAGCAGCTTAGGGCGAGGGTTTGATCAGCCCCAGCATTTT; CDR3aa: CASSLGRGFDQPQHF
d_gene: NA; len: 12; v_gene: TRBV11-1; j_gene: TRBJ2-5; abundance: NA; CDR3nt: TGTGCCAGCAAGGCGGGCGGGGAGACCCAGTACTTC; CDR3aa: CASKAGGETQYF
d_gene: NA; len: 12; v_gene: TRBV25-1; j_gene: TRBJ1-2; abundance: NA; CDR3nt: TGTGCCAGCAGAAGGGGAAACTATGGCTACACCTTC; CDR3aa: CASRRGNYGYTF
d_gene: TRBD1; len: 15; v_gene: TRBV10-3; j_gene: TRBJ1-5; abundance: NA; CDR3nt: TGTGCCATCAGTGGGGGACAGGGCCCGAATCAGCCCCAGCATTTT; CDR3aa: CAISGGQGPNQPQHF
d_gene: NA; len: 17; v_gene: TRBV19; j_gene: TRBJ2-3; abundance: NA; CDR3nt: TGTGCCAGTAGTTTATACCCTCCGGGACACCTAACAGATACGCAGTATTTT; CDR3aa: CASSLYPPGHLTDTQYF
d_gene: NA; len: 15; v_gene: TRBV7-6; j_gene: TRBJ2-7; abundance: NA; CDR3nt: TGTGCCAGCAGCCCAGAACAGACGGCCTTCTACGAGCAGTACTTC; CDR3aa: CASSPEQTAFYEQYF
d_gene: TRBD1; len: 14; v_gene: TRBV3-1/TRBV3-2; j_gene: TRBJ2-5; abundance: NA; CDR3nt: TGTGCCAGCAGCAATATACAGGGGGGAGAGACCCAGTACTTC; CDR3aa: CASSNIQGGETQYF
d_gene: TRBD1; len: 17; v_gene: TRBV7-2; j_gene: TRBJ1-1; abundance: NA; CDR3nt: TGTGCCAGCAGCTTATTTCAGGGACAGAGTATGAACACTGAAGCTTTCTTT; CDR3aa: CASSLFQGQSMNTEAFF
d_gene: NA; len: 11; v_gene: TRBV2; j_gene: TRBJ2-1; abundance: NA; CDR3nt: TGTGCCAGTGTACCGGGAAAAGAGCAGTTCTTC; CDR3aa: CASVPGKEQFF
d_gene: TRBD1; len: 13; v_gene: TRBV3-1/TRBV3-2; j_gene: TRBJ2-5; abundance: NA; CDR3nt: TGTGCCAGCAGCCCAAGGACAGGGGAGACCCAGTACTTC; CDR3aa: CASSPRTGETQYF
d_gene: TRBD2; len: 13; v_gene: TRBV11-3; j_gene: TRBJ2-1; abundance: NA; CDR3nt: TGTGCCACGGCTCGCGGGAGAAACAATGAGCAGTTCTTC; CDR3aa: CATARGRNNEQFF
d_gene: TRBD1; len: 14; v_gene: TRBV5-8; j_gene: TRBJ2-3; abundance: NA; CDR3nt: TGTGCCAGCAGCACGGACAGGGGGACAGATACGCAGTATTTT; CDR3aa: CASSTDRGTDTQYF
d_gene: NA; len: 14; v_gene: TRBV7-9; j_gene: TRBJ2-5; abundance: NA; CDR3nt: TGTGCCAGCAGCTTAAGTCTGGGGGGTGAGACCCAGTACTTC; CDR3aa: CASSLSLGGETQYF
d_gene: NA; len: 15; v_gene: TRBV21-1; j_gene: TRBJ1-5; abundance: NA; CDR3nt: TGTGCCAGCAGCAAAGTTGTAGGCCACGCAGGGCCCCAGCATTTT; CDR3aa: CASSKVVGHAGPQHF
d_gene: NA; len: 13; v_gene: TRBV12-1; j_gene: TRBJ2-2; abundance: NA; CDR3nt: TGTGCCAGCAAGCCGGGGGGGGCCGGGGAGCTGTTTTTT; CDR3aa: CASKPGGAGELFF
d_gene: NA; len: 14; v_gene: TRBV5-1; j_gene: TRBJ2-3; abundance: NA; CDR3nt: TGCGCCAGCAGCTTGATACCCGGGACAGATACGCAGTATTTT; CDR3aa: CASSLIPGTDTQYF
d_gene: NA; len: 14; v_gene: TRBV7-2; j_gene: TRBJ1-3; abundance: NA; CDR3nt: TGTGCCAGCAGCACGGCGGGGTTAGGAAACACCATATATTTT; CDR3aa: CASSTAGLGNTIYF
d_gene: NA; len: 15; v_gene: TRBV6-5; j_gene: TRBJ1-2; abundance: NA; CDR3nt: TGTGCCAGCAAACTACAGGGAGCGTCACACTATGGCTACACCTTC; CDR3aa: CASKLQGASHYGYTF
d_gene: NA; len: 13; v_gene: TRBV2; j_gene: TRBJ1-5; abundance: NA; CDR3nt: TGTGCCAGCAGTGGGACAGGCAATCAGCCCCAGCATTTT; CDR3aa: CASSGTGNQPQHF
d_gene: NA; len: 16; v_gene: TRBV7-2; j_gene: TRBJ1-2; abundance: NA; CDR3nt: TGTGCCAGCAGCTTAGTCCCGGACAGTCGTAACTATGGCTACACCTTC; CDR3aa: CASSLVPDSRNYGYTF
d_gene: NA; len: 11; v_gene: TRBV20-1; j_gene: TRBJ1-2; abundance: NA; CDR3nt: TGCAGTGCTAGACAGGGGAAGCGCTACACCTTC; CDR3aa: CSARQGKRYTF
d_gene: TRBD2; len: 13; v_gene: TRBV6-5; j_gene: TRBJ2-1; abundance: once; CDR3nt: TGTGCCAGCTCGTTAGCGGGAGGGAGTGAGCAGTTCTTC; CDR3aa: CASSLAGGSEQFF
d_gene: TRBD1; len: 19; v_gene: TRBV3-1/TRBV3-2; j_gene: TRBJ1-2; abundance: NA; CDR3nt: TGTGCCAGCACCTACGCCGCGCCGGGACAGGTACTGACTCACTATGGCTACACCTTC; CDR3aa: CASTYAAPGQVLTHYGYTF
d_gene: NA; len: 14; v_gene: TRBV28; j_gene: TRBJ1-6; abundance: NA; CDR3nt: TGTGCCAGCAGTCCACTACAGGGCAATTCACCCCTCCACTTT; CDR3aa: CASSPLQGNSPLHF
d_gene: NA; len: 12; v_gene: TRBV29-1; j_gene: TRBJ2-1; abundance: NA; CDR3nt: TGCAGCGTTGAGCCAGGGGCGGTTGAGCAGTTCTTC; CDR3aa: CSVEPGAVEQFF
d_gene: NA; len: 13; v_gene: TRBV7-3; j_gene: TRBJ1-1; abundance: NA; CDR3nt: TGTGCCAGCAGCCCTGCCTACAACACTGAAGCTTTCTTT; CDR3aa: CASSPAYNTEAFF
d_gene: NA; len: 14; v_gene: TRBV11-2; j_gene: TRBJ1-6; abundance: NA; CDR3nt: TGTGCCAGCAGCCAGGGATCTCCTAATTCACCCCTCCACTTT; CDR3aa: CASSQGSPNSPLHF